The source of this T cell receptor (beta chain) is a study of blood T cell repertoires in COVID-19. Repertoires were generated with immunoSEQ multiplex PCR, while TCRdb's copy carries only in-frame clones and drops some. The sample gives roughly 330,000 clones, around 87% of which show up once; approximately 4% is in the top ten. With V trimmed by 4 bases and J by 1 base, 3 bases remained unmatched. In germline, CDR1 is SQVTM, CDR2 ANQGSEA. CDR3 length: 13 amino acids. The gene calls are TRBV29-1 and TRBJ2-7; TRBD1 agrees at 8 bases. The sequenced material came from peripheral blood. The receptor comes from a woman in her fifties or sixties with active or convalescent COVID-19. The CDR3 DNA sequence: TGCAGCGTTGGTACAGGGGGATCCTACGAGCAGTACTTC. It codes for CSVGTGGSYEQYF.